These T cell receptor beta chains were read from a single sample in a study of vaccination effects on CD4 cells after COVID-19. TCRdb keeps only in-frame clones here, not all; method: immunoSEQ multiplex PCR. Among 20,000 to 25,000 clones listed, roughly 73% were seen once. These TCRs' antigens remain unknown. The input for sequencing was CD4+ T cells from PBMCs cultured without peptide, taken before COVID-19 vaccination. These receptors were collected from a human donor who received a COVID-19 vaccine. The CDR3 runs from the conserved cysteine through the conserved F or W. The D gene is left open where the match is weak. Size tells how often a clone was seen (once, few, many) or the class of an expanded clone, and some rows leave it out.

CDR3	DNA	size	J	D	V
CASSPSGEGYEQYF	TGTGCCAGCTCACCTTCCGGGGAAGGATACGAGCAGTACTTC	-	TRBJ2-7	-	TRBV18
CASSLGHNQPQHF	TGTGCCAGCAGCTTGGGACACAATCAGCCCCAGCATTTT	few	TRBJ1-5	-	TRBV5-5
CASSSMWGSPNEKLFF	TGTGCCAGCAGTTCCATGTGGGGGTCCCCTAATGAAAAACTGTTTTTT	-	TRBJ1-4	-	TRBV28
CASSEPVNTEAFF	TGTGCCAGCAGTGAACCTGTGAACACTGAAGCTTTCTTT	-	TRBJ1-1	-	TRBV6-1
CATSRVSQGAGYTF	TGTGCCACCAGCAGAGTTTCCCAGGGGGCTGGCTACACCTTC	-	TRBJ1-2	TRBD1	TRBV15
CASSQDLWGTSGERADTQYF	TGTGCCAGCAGCCAAGATTTATGGGGGACTAGCGGGGAGAGGGCAGATACGCAGTATTTT	-	TRBJ2-3	TRBD2	TRBV3-1/TRBV3-2
CAISGGTVEDYGYTF	TGTGCCATCAGTGGCGGGACAGTCGAAGACTATGGCTACACCTTC	-	TRBJ1-2	TRBD1	TRBV10-3
CATRTSVYEQYF	TGTGCCACTCGGACTAGCGTCTACGAGCAGTACTTC	few	TRBJ2-7	TRBD2	TRBV28
CASSVQGPNSPLHF	TGTGCCAGCAGCGTACAGGGTCCCAATTCACCCCTCCACTTT	-	TRBJ1-6	-	TRBV2
CAGLEGVGHEAFF	TGTGCCGGTCTCGAAGGGGTTGGGCATGAAGCTTTCTTT	-	TRBJ1-1	-	TRBV2